The TCR beta chain described here comes from a study of shared clonotypes between healthy human individuals. Study at large: Per donor, three plates held CD4 naive cells, three held CD4 memory, two held CD8 naive and one held CD8 memory.

Trimming shortened V by 6 bases and J by 3 bases, and 11 bases separated the two germline ends. The CDR3 sequence is 13 residues long. Germline V gene sequence: CDR1 LNHDA, CDR2 SQIVND (reference sequence). This clone was seen only a few times. Here immunoSEQ multiplex PCR was the method, and the copy in TCRdb shows in-frame clones only, minus some. Of 550,000 to 800,000 clones in the sample, less than 95% are singletons; the top ten hold about 33%. Source material: memory CD8+ T cells from PBMCs. Noted subset: CD45RO+ cells pooled with CCR7-negative TemRA cells. The TCR comes from a man younger than 30 in good health. Some clones in this sample may be carry-over from other donors' samples. V usage is TRBV19 and J usage is TRBJ1-1, with a weak D call TRBD1 (5 bases). CDR3 nucleotide sequence: TGTGCCAGTAGAACCGCAGGGTACACTGAAGCTTTCTTT. It yields the protein CASRTAGYTEAFF.